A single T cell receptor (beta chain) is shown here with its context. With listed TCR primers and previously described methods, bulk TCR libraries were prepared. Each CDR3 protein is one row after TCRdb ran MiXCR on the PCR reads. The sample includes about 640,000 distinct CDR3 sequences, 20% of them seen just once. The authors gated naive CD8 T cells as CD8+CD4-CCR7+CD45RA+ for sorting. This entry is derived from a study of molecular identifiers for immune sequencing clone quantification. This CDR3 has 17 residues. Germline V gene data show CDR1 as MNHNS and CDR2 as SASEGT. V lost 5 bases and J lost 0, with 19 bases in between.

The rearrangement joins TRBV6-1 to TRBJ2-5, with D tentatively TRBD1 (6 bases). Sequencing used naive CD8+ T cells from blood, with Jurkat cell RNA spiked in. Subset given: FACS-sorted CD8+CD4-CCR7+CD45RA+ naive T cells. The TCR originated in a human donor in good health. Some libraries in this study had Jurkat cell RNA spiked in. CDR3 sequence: CASSTRTEMPYQETQYF. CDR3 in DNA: TGTGCCAGCAGTACCCGGACAGAAATGCCGTACCAAGAGACCCAGTACTTC.